This T cell receptor (beta chain) was captured in a study of T cell responses to AZD1222 COVID-19 vaccine. Findings and caveats of the study: Baseline testing showed seropositivity in only a handful of AZD1222 recipients.

Only in-frame clones appear in the TCRdb table, and some are missing; sequencing was by immunoSEQ multiplex PCR. Of 100,000 to 130,000 clones in the sample, around 90% were seen once. Turning to this clone: The antigen is undetermined.

The CDR3 length is 15 residues. V shed 0 bases and J shed 1 base, with 10 bases lying between them. Germline assignment: CDR1 SGHRS and CDR2 YFSETQ. The genes are TRBV5-1 and TRBJ2-5; the D call may be TRBD1 or TRBD2 (5 bases each). The clonotype originates from an adult in good health. This material consisted of peripheral blood, taken on day 0 of AZD1222 vaccination. CDR3 protein: CASSLAGGVQETQYF. The CDR3 DNA sequence: TGCGCCAGCAGCTTGGCTGGGGGTGTCCAAGAGACCCAGTACTTC.